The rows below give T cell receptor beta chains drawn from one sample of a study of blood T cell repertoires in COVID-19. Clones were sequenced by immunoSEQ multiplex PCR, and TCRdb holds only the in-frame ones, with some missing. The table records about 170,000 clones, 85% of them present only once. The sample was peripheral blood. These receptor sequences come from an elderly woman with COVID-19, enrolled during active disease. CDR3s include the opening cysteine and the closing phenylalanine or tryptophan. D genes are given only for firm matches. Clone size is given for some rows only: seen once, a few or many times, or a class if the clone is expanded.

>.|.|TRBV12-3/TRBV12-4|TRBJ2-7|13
TGTGCCAGCAGTTTGTCCGGGGCCTACGAGCAGTACTTC
CASSLSGAYEQYF
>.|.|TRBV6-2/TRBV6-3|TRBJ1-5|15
TGTGCCAGCAGTTACGCCGGGGGATCCGCTCAGCCCCAGCATTTT
CASSYAGGSAQPQHF
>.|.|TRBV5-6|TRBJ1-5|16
TGTGCCAGCAGCTTGATGGGGGCCGGTAGCAATCAGCCCCAGCATTTT
CASSLMGAGSNQPQHF
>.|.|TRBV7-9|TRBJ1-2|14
TGTGCCAGCAGCTCCTCCGGGACTCCCTATGGCTACACCTTC
CASSSSGTPYGYTF
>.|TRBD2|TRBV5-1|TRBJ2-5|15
TGCGCCAGCAGCTTGACCGGGGGGGCAGGAGAGACCCAGTACTTC
CASSLTGGAGETQYF
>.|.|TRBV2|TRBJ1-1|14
TGTGCCAGCAGTGAGGGGAGGGGTCTAATTGAAGCTTTCTTT
CASSEGRGLIEAFF
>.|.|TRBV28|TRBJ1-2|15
TGTGCCAGCAGAGATACGTTGGGGCGAGACTATGGCTACACCTTC
CASRDTLGRDYGYTF
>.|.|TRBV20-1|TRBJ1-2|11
TGCAGTGCTAGCGGGGATTATGGCTACACCTTC
CSASGDYGYTF
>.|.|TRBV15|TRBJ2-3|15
TGTGCCACCAGCGAAAGACAGCCTAGCACAGATACGCAGTATTTT
CATSERQPSTDTQYF
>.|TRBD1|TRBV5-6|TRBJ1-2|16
TGTGCCAGCAGCCAAATCACTGCAGGGGGCGGATATGGCTACACCTTC
CASSQITAGGGYGYTF
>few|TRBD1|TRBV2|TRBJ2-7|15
TGTGCCAGCAGTGTACAGGGGATCCTGTTCTACGAGCAGTACTTC
CASSVQGILFYEQYF
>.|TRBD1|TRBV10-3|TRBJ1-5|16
TGTGCCATCAGTGAGTCGGGACAGGGATTCAATCAGCCCCAGCATTTT
CAISESGQGFNQPQHF
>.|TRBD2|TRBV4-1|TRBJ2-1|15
TGCGCCAGCAGCCACTCGGGACTATCCTACAATGAGCAGTTCTTC
CASSHSGLSYNEQFF
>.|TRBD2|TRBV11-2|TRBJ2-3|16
TGTGCCAGCAGCCTCCGATCTAGCGGGGGCACAGATACGCAGTATTTT
CASSLRSSGGTDTQYF
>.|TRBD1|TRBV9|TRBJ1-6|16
TGTGCCAGCAGCGTAGGGCGAGACAGGGGGAATTCACCCCTCCACTTT
CASSVGRDRGNSPLHF
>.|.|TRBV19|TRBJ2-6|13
TGTGCCACTCGGGAGAACGGGGCCAACGTCCTGACTTTC
CATRENGANVLTF
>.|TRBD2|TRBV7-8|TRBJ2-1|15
TGTGCCAGCAGCTTAGGAGCGGGAGGACTCAATGAGCAGTTCTTC
CASSLGAGGLNEQFF
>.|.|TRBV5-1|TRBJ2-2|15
TGCGCCAGCAGCTTGTTCGGAGGAAACACCGGGGAGCTGTTTTTT
CASSLFGGNTGELFF
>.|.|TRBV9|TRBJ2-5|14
TGTGCCAGCAGCGTAGGTTCAGGGGGGGAGACCCAGTACTTC
CASSVGSGGETQYF
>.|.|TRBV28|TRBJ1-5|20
TGTGCCAGCAGTCCCCCACAGGAATTCTCCCTCCGAAATAGCAATCAGCCCCAGCATTTT
CASSPPQEFSLRNSNQPQHF
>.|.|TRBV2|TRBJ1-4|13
TGTGCCAGAAAGGAAGGCCAGGGGGAAAAACTGTTTTTT
CARKEGQGEKLFF
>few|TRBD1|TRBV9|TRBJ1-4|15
TGTGCCAGCAGCCAAGGGACAGGAGGAAATGAAAAACTGTTTTTT
CASSQGTGGNEKLFF
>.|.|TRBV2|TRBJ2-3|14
TGTGCCAGCAGTGAATGGGGGCCCACAGATACGCAGTATTTT
CASSEWGPTDTQYF
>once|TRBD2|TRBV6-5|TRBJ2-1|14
TGTGCCAGCAGGTCTAGCGGGAGGAGGAATGAGCAGTTCTTC
CASRSSGRRNEQFF
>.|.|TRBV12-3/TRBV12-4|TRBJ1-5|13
TGTGCCAGCAGTTTGGAGCGATCTCGACCCCAGCATTTT
CASSLERSRPQHF
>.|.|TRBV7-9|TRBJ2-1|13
TGTGCCAGCGCCCTGGGGGGGGCGAATGAGCAGTTCTTC
CASALGGANEQFF
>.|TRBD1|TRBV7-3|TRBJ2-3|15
TGTGCCAGCAGCCCAGGGGGAGAAGCGGCAGATACGCAGTATTTT
CASSPGGEAADTQYF
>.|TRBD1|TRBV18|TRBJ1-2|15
TGTGCCAGCTCACCGTATACAGGGGCTAACTATGGCTACACCTTC
CASSPYTGANYGYTF
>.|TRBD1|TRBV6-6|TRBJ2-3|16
TGTGCCAGCACCGTTTCGGGACAGGCATTCACAGATACGCAGTATTTT
CASTVSGQAFTDTQYF
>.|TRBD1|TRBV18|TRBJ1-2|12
TGTGCCAGCTCAGTAGACAGGGCCGGCTACACCTTC
CASSVDRAGYTF
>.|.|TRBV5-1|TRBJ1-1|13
TGCGCCAGCAGCTTGCCCGGAGACACTGAAGCTTTCTTT
CASSLPGDTEAFF
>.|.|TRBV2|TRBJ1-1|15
TGTGCCAGCAGTGAACTTGGGCCAGGCAACACTGAAGCTTTCTTT
CASSELGPGNTEAFF
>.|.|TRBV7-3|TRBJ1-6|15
TGTGCCAGCAGTTTAGACAGATTTTATAATTCACCCCTCCACTTT
CASSLDRFYNSPLHF
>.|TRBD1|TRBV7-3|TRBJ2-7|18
TGTGCCAGCAGCTCTTGGACAGGGGGCGTCGCGGGCTCCTACGAGCAGTACTTC
CASSSWTGGVAGSYEQYF
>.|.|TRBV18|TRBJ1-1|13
TGTGCCAGCTCACCGAGCGAGAACACTGAAGCTTTCTTT
CASSPSENTEAFF
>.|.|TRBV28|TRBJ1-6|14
TGTGCCATCCCAGCGGGGGGACGCAATTCACCCCTCCACTTT
CAIPAGGRNSPLHF
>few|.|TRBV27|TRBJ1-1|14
TGTGCCAGCAGTTTACGGCAGGGTGGCACTGAAGCTTTCTTT
CASSLRQGGTEAFF
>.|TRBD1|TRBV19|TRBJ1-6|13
TGTGCCAGTAGTGACAGGGGACGTTCACCCCTCCACTTT
CASSDRGRSPLHF
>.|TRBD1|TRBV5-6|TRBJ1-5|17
TGTGCCAGCAGCTTGTGGGGGACAGGGGGCCGAGGGCAGCCCCAGCATTTT
CASSLWGTGGRGQPQHF
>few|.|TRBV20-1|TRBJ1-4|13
TGCAGTGCTAGTTCAGGGTGGGATGAAAAACTGTTTTTT
CSASSGWDEKLFF
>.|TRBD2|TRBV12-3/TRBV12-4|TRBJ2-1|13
TGTGCCAGCAGGTTAGGCGGGGGTAGGGGGCAGTTCTTC
CASRLGGGRGQFF
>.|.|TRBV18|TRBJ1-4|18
TGTGCCAGCTCCAACAGGTTTTGGGCCCCTGCAACTAATGAAAAACTGTTTTTT
CASSNRFWAPATNEKLFF
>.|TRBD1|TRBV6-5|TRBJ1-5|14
TGTGCCAGCAGCAGGACAGGGGGATATCAGCCCCAGCATTTT
CASSRTGGYQPQHF
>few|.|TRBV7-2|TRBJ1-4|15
TGTGCCAGCAGCTTAGGTGCGGGGGAGGGTGAAAAACTGTTTTTT
CASSLGAGEGEKLFF
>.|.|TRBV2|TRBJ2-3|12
TGTGCCAGCAGAACACCCACAGATACGCAGTATTTT
CASRTPTDTQYF
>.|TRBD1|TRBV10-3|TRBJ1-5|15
TGTGCCATCAGTGACTCCGGGACAGGGGCTCAGCCCCAGCATTTT
CAISDSGTGAQPQHF
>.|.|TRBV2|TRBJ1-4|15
TGTGCCAGCAGTGCCGACAGGCGAACTAATGAAAAACTGTTTTTT
CASSADRRTNEKLFF
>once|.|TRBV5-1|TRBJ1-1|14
TGCGCCAGCAGCTTGGTTCAGGGAAACACTGAAGCTTTCTTT
CASSLVQGNTEAFF
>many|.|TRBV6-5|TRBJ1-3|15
TGTGCCAGCAGCTACCGTGGAGCGGGGGGAAACACCATATATTTT
CASSYRGAGGNTIYF